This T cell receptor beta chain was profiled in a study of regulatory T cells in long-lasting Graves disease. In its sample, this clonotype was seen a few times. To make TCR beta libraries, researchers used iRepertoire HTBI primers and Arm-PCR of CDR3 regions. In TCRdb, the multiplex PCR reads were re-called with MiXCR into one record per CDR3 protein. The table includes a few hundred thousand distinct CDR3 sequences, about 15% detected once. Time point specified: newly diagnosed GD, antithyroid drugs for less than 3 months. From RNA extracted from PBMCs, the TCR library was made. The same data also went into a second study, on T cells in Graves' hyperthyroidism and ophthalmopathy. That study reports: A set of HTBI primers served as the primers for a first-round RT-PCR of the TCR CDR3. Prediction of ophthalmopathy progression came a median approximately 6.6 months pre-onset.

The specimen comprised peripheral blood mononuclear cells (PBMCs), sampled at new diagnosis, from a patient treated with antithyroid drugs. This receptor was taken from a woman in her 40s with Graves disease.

CDR3 loop: CSAQIDSNQPQHF. The CDR3 DNA is TGCAGCGCTCAGATAGATAGCAATCAGCCCCAGCATTTT. The rearrangement uses TRBV29-1 and TRBJ1-5, with D uncertain. This CDR3 comprises 13 residues. Germline-derived CDR1 and CDR2 are SQVTM and ANQGSEA. The V end was cut by 7 bases, the J end by 0 bases, with 10 bases between.